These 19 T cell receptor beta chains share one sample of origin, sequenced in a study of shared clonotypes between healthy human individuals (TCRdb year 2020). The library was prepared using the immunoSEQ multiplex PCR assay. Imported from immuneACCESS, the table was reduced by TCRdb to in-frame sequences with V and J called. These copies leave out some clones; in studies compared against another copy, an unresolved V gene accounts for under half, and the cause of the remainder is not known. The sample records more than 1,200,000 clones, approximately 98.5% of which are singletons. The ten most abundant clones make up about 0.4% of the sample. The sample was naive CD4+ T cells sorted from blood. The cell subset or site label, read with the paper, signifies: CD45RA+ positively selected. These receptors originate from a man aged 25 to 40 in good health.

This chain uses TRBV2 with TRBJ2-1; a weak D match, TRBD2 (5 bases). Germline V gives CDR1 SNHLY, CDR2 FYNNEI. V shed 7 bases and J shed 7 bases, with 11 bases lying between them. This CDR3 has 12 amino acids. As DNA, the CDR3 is TGTGCCAGCAAAAGACTACCTAATGAGCAGTTCTTC. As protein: CASKRLPNEQFF. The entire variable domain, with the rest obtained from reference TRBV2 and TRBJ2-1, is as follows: EPEVTQTPSHQVTQMGQEVILRCVPISNHLYFYWYRQILGQKVEFLVSFYNNEISEKSEIFDDQFSVERPDGSNFTLKIRSTKLEDSAMYFCASKRLPNEQFFGPGTRLTVL.

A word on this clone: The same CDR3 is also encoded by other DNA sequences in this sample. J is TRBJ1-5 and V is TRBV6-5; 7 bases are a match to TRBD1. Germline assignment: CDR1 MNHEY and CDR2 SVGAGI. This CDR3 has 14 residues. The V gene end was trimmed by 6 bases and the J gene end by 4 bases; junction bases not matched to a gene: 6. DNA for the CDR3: TGTGCCAGCAGCCGCGGGACAGCTAATCAGCCCCAGCATTTT. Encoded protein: CASSRGTANQPQHF.

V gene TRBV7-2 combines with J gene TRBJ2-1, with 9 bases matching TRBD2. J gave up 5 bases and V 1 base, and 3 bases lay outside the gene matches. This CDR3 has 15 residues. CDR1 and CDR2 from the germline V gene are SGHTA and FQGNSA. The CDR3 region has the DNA TGTGCCAGCAGCTTAGGGACTAGCGCAGACAATGAGCAGTTCTTC. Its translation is CASSLGTSADNEQFF.

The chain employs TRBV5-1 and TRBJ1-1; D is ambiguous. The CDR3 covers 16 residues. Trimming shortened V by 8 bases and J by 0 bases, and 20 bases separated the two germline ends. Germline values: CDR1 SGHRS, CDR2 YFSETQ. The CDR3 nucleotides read TGCGCCAGTTCGGTTACAGCCGGCGTCATGAACACTGAAGCTTTCTTT. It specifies CASSVTAGVMNTEAFF.

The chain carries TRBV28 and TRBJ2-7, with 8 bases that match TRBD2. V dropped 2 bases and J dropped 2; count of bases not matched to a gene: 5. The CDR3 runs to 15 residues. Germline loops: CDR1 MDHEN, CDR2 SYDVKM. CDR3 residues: CASSLQVGRAYEQYF. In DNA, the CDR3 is TGTGCCAGCAGTTTACAGGTCGGGAGGGCCTACGAGCAGTACTTC. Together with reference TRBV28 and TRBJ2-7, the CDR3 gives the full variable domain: DVKVTQSSRYLVKRTGEKVFLECVQDMDHENMFWYRQDPGLGLRLIYFSYDVKMKEKGDIPEGYSVSREKKERFSLILESASTNQTSMYLCASSLQVGRAYEQYFGPGTRLTVT.

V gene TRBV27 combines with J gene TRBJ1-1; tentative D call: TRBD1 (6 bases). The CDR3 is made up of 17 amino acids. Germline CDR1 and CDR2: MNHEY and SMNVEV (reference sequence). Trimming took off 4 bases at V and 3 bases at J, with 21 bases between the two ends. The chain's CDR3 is CASSSKWGHTADTEAFF. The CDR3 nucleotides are TGTGCCAGCAGTTCCAAGTGGGGGCACACGGCAGACACTGAAGCTTTCTTT.

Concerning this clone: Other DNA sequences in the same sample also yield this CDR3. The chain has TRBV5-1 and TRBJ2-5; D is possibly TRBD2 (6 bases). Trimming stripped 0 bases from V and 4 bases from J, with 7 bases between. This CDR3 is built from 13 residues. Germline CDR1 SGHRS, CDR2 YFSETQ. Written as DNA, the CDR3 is TGCGCCAGCAGCTTGGTGGGGGGAGAGACCCAGTACTTC. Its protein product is CASSLVGGETQYF.

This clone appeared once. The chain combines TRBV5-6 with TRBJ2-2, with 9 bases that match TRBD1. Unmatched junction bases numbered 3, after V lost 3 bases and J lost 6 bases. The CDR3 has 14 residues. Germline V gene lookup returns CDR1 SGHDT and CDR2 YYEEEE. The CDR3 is CASSWDRVSGELFF. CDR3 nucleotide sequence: TGTGCCAGCAGCTGGGACAGGGTGTCCGGGGAGCTGTTTTTT.

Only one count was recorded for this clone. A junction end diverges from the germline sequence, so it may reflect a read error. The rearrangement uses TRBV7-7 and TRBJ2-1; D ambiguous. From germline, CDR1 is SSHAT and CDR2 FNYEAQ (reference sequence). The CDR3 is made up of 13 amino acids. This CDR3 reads CASSPFTHNEQFF. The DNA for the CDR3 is TGTGCTAGCAGTCCCTTCACCCACAATGAGCAGTTCTTC.

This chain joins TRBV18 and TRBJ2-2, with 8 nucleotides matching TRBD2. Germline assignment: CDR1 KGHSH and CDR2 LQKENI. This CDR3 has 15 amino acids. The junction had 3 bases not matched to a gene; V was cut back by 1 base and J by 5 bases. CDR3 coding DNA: TGTGCCAGCTCACCACTAGCGGGATTAACCGGGGAGCTGTTTTTT. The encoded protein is CASSPLAGLTGELFF.

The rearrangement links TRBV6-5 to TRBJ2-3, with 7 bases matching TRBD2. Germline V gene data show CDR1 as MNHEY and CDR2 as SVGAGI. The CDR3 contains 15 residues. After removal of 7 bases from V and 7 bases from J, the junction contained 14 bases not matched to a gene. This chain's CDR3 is CASTSWAGEGNTQYF. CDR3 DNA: TGTGCCAGCACTTCGTGGGCGGGAGAGGGAAATACGCAGTATTTT.

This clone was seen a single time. The chain's CDR3 is CASSGGLAGKFGEQFF. For the CDR3, the DNA is TGTGCCAGCAGTGGGGGACTAGCGGGAAAGTTCGGTGAGCAGTTCTTC. The chain employs TRBV6-1 and TRBJ2-1, with 13 bases lining up with TRBD2. V was clipped by 4 bases and J by 9 bases; unmatched bases: 9. This CDR3 spans 16 amino acids. Germline V gene sequence: CDR1 MNHNS, CDR2 SASEGT.

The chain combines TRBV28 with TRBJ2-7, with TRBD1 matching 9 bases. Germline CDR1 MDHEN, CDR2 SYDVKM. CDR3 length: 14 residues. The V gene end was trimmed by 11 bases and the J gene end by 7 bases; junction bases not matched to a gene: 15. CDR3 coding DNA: TGTGCCCTAGCAGAGACAGGGGGGACGCGGGAGCAGTACTTC. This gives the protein CALAETGGTREQYF.

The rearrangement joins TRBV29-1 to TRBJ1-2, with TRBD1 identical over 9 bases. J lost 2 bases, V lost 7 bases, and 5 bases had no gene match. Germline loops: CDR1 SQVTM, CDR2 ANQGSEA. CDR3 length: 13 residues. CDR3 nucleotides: TGCAGCGCCAGGGACAGGGTAAACTATGGCTACACCTTC. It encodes CSARDRVNYGYTF.

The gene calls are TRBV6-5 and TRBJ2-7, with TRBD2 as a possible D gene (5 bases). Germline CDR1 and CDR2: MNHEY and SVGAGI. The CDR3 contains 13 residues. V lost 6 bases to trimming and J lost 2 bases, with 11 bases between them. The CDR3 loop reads CASSGESPYEQYF. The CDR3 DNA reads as TGTGCCAGCAGCGGGGAATCCCCCTACGAGCAGTACTTC.

DNA for the CDR3: TGCGCCAGCAGCTTGGATATAGCGGGGGAGACCCAGTACTTC. It translates to CASSLDIAGETQYF. The rearrangement joins TRBV5-1 to TRBJ2-5, with TRBD2 identical over 8 bases. The junction had 3 bases not matched to a gene; V was cut back by 0 bases and J by 5 bases. Germline assignment: CDR1 SGHRS and CDR2 YFSETQ. The CDR3 covers 14 residues. Combining the CDR3 with reference TRBV5-1 and TRBJ2-5 gives the whole variable domain KAGVTQTPRYLIKTRGQQVTLSCSPISGHRSVSWYQQTPGQGLQFLFEYFSETQRNKGNFPGRFSGRQFSNSRSEMNVSTLELGDSALYLCASSLDIAGETQYFGPGTRLLVL.

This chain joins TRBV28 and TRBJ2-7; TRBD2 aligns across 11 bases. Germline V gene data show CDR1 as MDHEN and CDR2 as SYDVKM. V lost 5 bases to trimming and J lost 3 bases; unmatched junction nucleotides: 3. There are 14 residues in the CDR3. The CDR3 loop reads CASSVGLAVYEQYF. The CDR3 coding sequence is TGTGCCAGCAGTGTGGGACTAGCGGTCTACGAGCAGTACTTC.

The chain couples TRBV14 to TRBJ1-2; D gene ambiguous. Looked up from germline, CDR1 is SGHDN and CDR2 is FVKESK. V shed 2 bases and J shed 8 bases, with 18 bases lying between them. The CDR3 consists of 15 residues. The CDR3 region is CASSQLRLDPGGYTF. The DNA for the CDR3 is TGTGCCAGCAGCCAATTACGCTTAGACCCGGGAGGCTACACCTTC.

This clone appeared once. DNA of the CDR3: TGTGCCAGCAGTGGCCGGACAGGACGAGAGACCCAGTACTTC. Residues: CASSGRTGRETQYF. The rearrangement joins TRBV6-1 to TRBJ2-5, with 7 positions matching TRBD1. V was clipped by 4 bases and J by 4 bases; unmatched bases: 6. The germline gives CDR1 MNHNS, CDR2 SASEGT. The CDR3 has 14 amino acids.